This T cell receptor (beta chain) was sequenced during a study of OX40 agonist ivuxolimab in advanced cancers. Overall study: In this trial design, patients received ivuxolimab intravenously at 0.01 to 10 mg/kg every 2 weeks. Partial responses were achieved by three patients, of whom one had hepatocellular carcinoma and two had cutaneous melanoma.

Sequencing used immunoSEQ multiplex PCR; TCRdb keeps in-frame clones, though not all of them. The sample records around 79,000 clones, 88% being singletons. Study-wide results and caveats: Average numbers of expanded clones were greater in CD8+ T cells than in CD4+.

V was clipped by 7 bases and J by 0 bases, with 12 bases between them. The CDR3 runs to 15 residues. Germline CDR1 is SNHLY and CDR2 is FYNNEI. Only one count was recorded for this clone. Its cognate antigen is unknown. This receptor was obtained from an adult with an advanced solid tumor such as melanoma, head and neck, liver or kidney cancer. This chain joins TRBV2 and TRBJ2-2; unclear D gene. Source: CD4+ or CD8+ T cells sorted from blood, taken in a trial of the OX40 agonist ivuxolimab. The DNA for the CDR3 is TGTGCCAGCATATTAGATTACGCGAACACCGGGGAGCTGTTTTTT. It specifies CASILDYANTGELFF.